This T cell receptor beta chain is from a study of OX40 agonist ivuxolimab in advanced cancers. Broader study findings: Expanded clones tended on average to be more numerous among CD8+ T cells than CD4+. Among the lowest peripheral clonal expansion occurred in 0.1-3.0 mg/kg partial responders.

TCRdb's table, derived via immunoSEQ multiplex PCR, lists solely in-frame clones and lacks some. The sample lists approximately 82,000 clones, 86% occurring once. Anyone with autoimmune disease history or systemic immunosuppression was excluded. Blood sampling took place at baseline, cycle 4 day 1, and cycle 7 day 1. This clone was counted only a few times. Its antigen is unidentified. This sequence originates from an adult with an advanced solid tumor such as melanoma, head and neck, liver or kidney cancer. The sample was CD4+ or CD8+ T cells sorted from blood, taken in a trial of the OX40 agonist ivuxolimab.

The CDR3 DNA reads as TGTGCCAGCAGCCTCGAAGACCCGTCCTACAATGAGCAGTTCTTC. It codes for CASSLEDPSYNEQFF. The gene calls are TRBV5-5 and TRBJ2-1; no reliable D call. Trimming took 4 bases from V and 1 from J, leaving 12 bases between them. This CDR3 is 15 amino acids long. Germline values: CDR1 SGHKS, CDR2 YYEKEE (reference sequence).